This entry features one T cell receptor (beta chain) sequence. Its target is unknown. The data originate from a study of somatic mutations in cytotoxic T cells in rheumatoid arthritis. The assay was immunoSEQ multiplex PCR, and TCRdb's table has in-frame clones only and misses some. Of 20,000 or so clones listed, roughly 77% are singletons. General study findings and limits: Age was associated with higher CD8+ clonality in rheumatoid arthritis patients, not in healthy controls.

The CDR3 loop spans 11 amino acids. The V gene's germline CDR1 is DFQATT and CDR2 SNEGSKA (reference sequence). Trimming left V 7 bases short and J 4 bases short, with 8 bases between. The clonotype comes from an adult with rheumatoid arthritis. Sequencing was performed on CD8+ T cells sorted from blood. V is TRBV20-1 and J is TRBJ2-1; D is uncertain. The CDR3 nucleotides are TGCAGTGGGCTCAAGTACAATGAGCAGTTCTTC. Protein product: CSGLKYNEQFF.